This T cell receptor (beta chain) appears in the sequencing data of a study of T cell repertoires in cytomegalovirus infection. This clonotype has just a few counts. Its antigen is as yet unknown. TCRdb re-called the reads with MiXCR, one entry per CDR3 protein. The sample shows some 590,000 distinct CDR3 sequences, roughly 43% of them seen only once. This CDR3 spans 15 amino acids. Germline CDR1 reads SGHVS; CDR2 reads FNYEAQ. Trimming shortened V by 3 bases and J by 0 bases, and 9 bases separated the two germline ends. The TCR sequence derives from a human donor in good health (CMV status not recorded). Some clones in this sample may be carry-over from other donors' samples. The chain carries TRBV7-6 and TRBJ1-3; D not certain. Here the sequenced sample was cultured PBMCs, taken from culture after CMV antigen stimulation. The CDR3: CASSLTDASGNTIYF. As DNA, the CDR3 is TGTGCCAGCAGCTTGACGGACGCCTCTGGAAACACCATATATTTT.